This TCR beta chain stems from a study of blood T cells in healthy people across ages (dated by TCRdb to the mid-2010s). For context, the study as a whole: In model experiments, template switching captured roughly one uniquely barcoded TCR beta cDNA molecule for every two T cells. The study measured age-related changes in TCR beta repertoire diversity using deep sequencing normalized with unique cDNA molecular identifiers. To avoid experimental bias, donors of different ages were randomly spread across the sequencing lanes. Four age groups were formed from the donors: young (average roughly 15 years), middle-aged (around 41), aged (62) and long-lived (roughly 88). For two donors (one aged 18 to 30 and one aged 80 or older), the study analyzed two additional independent replicas of 1 million unique cDNA reads from the same blood draw.

Systemically healthy Caucasian individuals from Russia, approximately 39 in total and aged about 6 to 90 years, were included as donors. Approximately 10 milliliters of peripheral blood were collected from each donor into EDTA-treated Vacutainer tubes. PBMCs were isolated by Ficoll-Paque density-gradient centrifugation, with at least 6 million obtained per sample. Total RNA was extracted from PBMCs with Trizol reagent, with at least 5 micrograms obtained per sample. Naive CD45RAhigh/CD27high T cell percentages were measured by flow cytometry on a PBMC aliquot from every donor. Summary of the overall study and its limitations: The long-lived group showed more naive CD4+ T cells, fewer expanded clones and increased TCR diversity than the aged group, suggesting age selection. Since profiling was done on bulk unsorted PBMCs, naive and antigen-experienced compartments could not be conclusively compared. Observed TCR beta diversity per million T cells fell roughly linearly with age, and a significant reduction was already apparent by age roughly 40. Estimates of total diversity based on one million sequenced T cells were considered lower bounds and underestimates. There was a strong correlation between observed TCR beta diversity and the percentage of naive T cells measured by flow cytometry. Donor CMV infection status was unknown, potentially confounding age-related changes in expanded clonotypes.

The cysteine opens and the phenylalanine closes a CDR3 of 12 amino acids. The sequence is cut down to CDR3 DNA, 36 bases in frame from base 1. Reading the germline V gene gives CDR1 ENHRY and CDR2 SYGVKD. Notes on this clonotype: Its cognate antigen has yet to be identified. The junction and the germline gene differ at one end; a read error may be behind it.

The library relied on 5' RACE. A second PCR of roughly 7 to 11 cycles was performed with a sample-barcoded 5' primer and a J-beta primer mix. A unique molecular identifier was introduced onto each TCR beta cDNA molecule by a template-switch 5' adaptor carrying 12 random nucleotides. At least 2.5 million CDR3-containing paired-end reads were obtained from each sample. The Mint cDNA synthesis kit, primed by a TRBC-specific oligonucleotide, was used to synthesize first-strand cDNA from all RNA. All cDNA was treated with uracil-DNA glycosylase and then went through a first 18-cycle PCR with the universal primers M1SS and BC2_uni_R. For the original study's pipeline: For normalization, 1 million high-quality reads were randomly selected from each sample, with every read carrying a distinct molecular identifier. Reads sharing molecular identifiers were discarded rather than binned into consensus sequences. CDR3 identification, clonotype clustering and error correction used MiTCR with a Q25 quality threshold and the strictest error-elimination algorithm. A nonparametric unseen species model with Euler transformation was used to estimate lower-bound total TCR beta diversity. TCRdb's own reprocessing of the public reads used fastp at Q25 and MiXCR and kept productive beta chains. Entries are consolidated by CDR3 protein sequence, retaining the most common genes and DNA. These V and J calls rely on TCRdb rather than the paper's analysis. In all, the sample holds 1.8 million or so distinct CDR3 sequences, and approximately 40% of those were seen once. Under 30% of the sample is held by the ten biggest clonotypes.

The chain is encoded by TRBV10-3 joined to TRBJ1-4; no D gene call is confident. Sequenced input: blood. This sequence originates from a human donor in good health. The DNA is as follows: TGTGCCATAAGAGGAGCTGATGAAAAACCGTTTTTT. The translation is CAIRGADEKPFF.